This passage covers 13 T cell receptor beta chains from one sample sequenced in a study of CD8 T cells in Susac syndrome. Random hexamers primed reverse transcription of about 0.5 to 1 ug RNA. From the immunoSEQ multiplex PCR reads, TCRdb called clonotypes with MiXCR, one entry per CDR3 protein. Of approximately 260,000 distinct CDR3 sequences in the sample, 95% to 97% were seen once. Sample: CD4+ T cells from PBMCs. These receptors originate from a human donor with Susac syndrome.

V is TRBV7-9 and J is TRBJ2-5; a possible D gene is TRBD2 (6 bases). The CDR3 sequence is 15 residues long. V was cut by 1 base and J by 4 bases, with 13 bases left in between. Per the germline V gene, CDR1 is SEHNR and CDR2 is FQNEAQ (reference sequence). The CDR3 sequence is CASSLGQRRGETQYF. The CDR3 nucleotides read TGTGCCAGCAGCTTAGGGCAGCGGAGGGGAGAGACCCAGTACTTC. Looking up the rest from reference TRBV7-9 and TRBJ2-5 gives the full variable domain: DTGVSQNPRHKITKRGQNVTFRCDPISEHNRLYWYRQTLGQGPEFLTYFQNEAQLEKSRLLSDRFSAERPKGSFSTLEIQRTEQGDSAMYLCASSLGQRRGETQYFGPGTRLLVL.

The chain carries TRBV4-2 and TRBJ1-5; TRBD1 matches at 8 bases. The CDR3 is made up of 16 amino acids. Germline V gene data show CDR1 as LGHNA and CDR2 as YNFKEQ. J gave up 0 bases and V 5 bases, and 6 bases lay outside the gene matches. In nucleotides, the CDR3 is TGTGCCAGCAGCTTCGGACAGGGCGATAGCAATCAGCCCCAGCATTTT. Residues: CASSFGQGDSNQPQHF.

The chain combines TRBV12-3 or TRBV12-4 with TRBJ1-2; D gene unclear. This CDR3 region has 11 residues. Trimming stripped 1 base from V and 9 bases from J, with 6 bases between. CDR3 nucleotide sequence: TGTGCCAGCAGTTTAGGTGGGCGCTACACCTTC. This codes for CASSLGGRYTF.

The gene calls are TRBV3-1 and TRBJ2-7, with TRBD2 matching 10 bases. Germline-derived CDR1 and CDR2 are LGHDT and YNNKEL (reference sequence). This CDR3 spans 14 amino acids. J was trimmed by 2 bases and V by 6 bases; bases with no gene match: 4. The CDR3: CASSLAGDAYEQYF. CDR3 nucleotide sequence: TGTGCCAGCAGTCTAGCGGGAGACGCCTACGAGCAGTACTTC.

The gene calls are TRBV5-6 and TRBJ2-4, with a tentative D call TRBD2 (6 bases). CDR1 SGHDT and CDR2 YYEEEE come from the germline V gene. This CDR3 is built from 14 residues. Trimming pared 4 bases from V and 0 bases from J, leaving 8 bases between. CDR3 DNA sequence: TGTGCCAGCAGCGGGGAGGCAGCCAAAAACATTCAGTACTTC. Translated, it gives CASSGEAAKNIQYF.

This clonotype has a single count. The V and J genes are TRBV9 and TRBJ2-2, with 11 positions matching TRBD2. In germline, CDR1 is SGDLS, CDR2 YYNGEE. The CDR3 is made up of 18 amino acids. V shed 5 bases, J shed 2 bases, and the junction held 11 bases outside the gene matches. The CDR3 sequence is CASSLRLAGSLNTGELFF. The CDR3 region has the DNA TGTGCCAGCAGTCTTAGACTAGCGGGGAGCCTTAACACCGGGGAGCTGTTTTTT. Drawing the rest from reference TRBV9 and TRBJ2-2, the complete variable domain is DSGVTQTPKHLITATGQRVTLRCSPRSGDLSVYWYQQSLDQGLQFLIQYYNGEERAKGNILERFSAQQFPDLHSELNLSSLELGDSALYFCASSLRLAGSLNTGELFFGEGSRLTVL.

This clonotype is a singleton in its sample. The chain has TRBV29-1 and TRBJ2-3, with unresolved D. The ends were cut back, 4 bases at V and 2 bases at J, with 13 bases in the middle. The CDR3 runs 14 residues. In germline, CDR1 is SQVTM, CDR2 ANQGSEA. CDR3 in DNA: TGCAGCGTTGTACAGTTAGGCCTCACAGATACGCAGTATTTT. Translated: CSVVQLGLTDTQYF.

CDR3 loop: CASRPTGVEGETQYF. CDR3 nucleotides: TGTGCCAGCAGGCCGACCGGGGTCGAGGGCGAGACCCAGTACTTC. V is TRBV7-3 and J is TRBJ2-5; D is possibly TRBD2 (5 bases). Trimming cost V 6 bases and J 5 bases, with 19 bases left between them. Looked up from germline, CDR1 is SGHTA and CDR2 is FQGTGA. The CDR3 is made up of 15 amino acids.

The chain couples TRBV2 to TRBJ2-1; 12 nucleotides line up with TRBD2. The germline CDR1 and CDR2 sequences are SNHLY and FYNNEI. V was clipped by 8 bases and J by 7 bases; unmatched bases: 9. This CDR3 contains 15 residues. The CDR3 coding sequence is TGTGCCAGCCATGAGGGAGGACTAGCGGGGAATGAGCAGTTCTTC. Its translation: CASHEGGLAGNEQFF. Drawing the rest from reference TRBV2 and TRBJ2-1, the complete variable domain is EPEVTQTPSHQVTQMGQEVILRCVPISNHLYFYWYRQILGQKVEFLVSFYNNEISEKSEIFDDQFSVERPDGSNFTLKIRSTKLEDSAMYFCASHEGGLAGNEQFFGPGTRLTVL.

The genes are TRBV10-3 and TRBJ1-2; D uncertain. Between the trimmed V and J ends, which lost 6 bases and 4 bases, there was a span of 15 bases. CDR1 is ENHRY and CDR2 is SYGVKD in the germline V gene. The CDR3 consists of 14 residues. CDR3 region: CAIRGSRLSYGYTF. The DNA of the CDR3 is TGTGCCATCAGGGGCAGTCGTCTAAGCTATGGCTACACCTTC.

V gene TRBV14 combines with J gene TRBJ1-2; D gene unclear. Per the germline V gene, CDR1 is SGHDN and CDR2 is FVKESK. The CDR3 spans 15 residues. V was cut by 1 base and J by 2 bases, with 11 bases left in between. The CDR3 DNA reads TGTGCCAGCAGCCAAGTAGGTGCGGCCAACTATGGCTACACCTTC. Translating gives CASSQVGAANYGYTF.

The chain has TRBV15 and TRBJ1-4; D call uncertain. Germline V gives CDR1 LNHNV, CDR2 YYDKDF (reference sequence). V was shortened by 1 base and J by 7 bases, with 10 bases between the two germline ends. The CDR3 spans 14 residues. This CDR3 reads CATSRGQAAEKLFF. For the CDR3, the DNA is TGTGCCACCAGCAGAGGTCAGGCGGCTGAAAAACTGTTTTTT. The full variable domain, in which reference TRBV15 and TRBJ1-4 provide the parts outside the CDR3, is DAMVIQNPRYQVTQFGKPVTLSCSQTLNHNVMYWYQQKSSQAPKLLFHYYDKDFNNEADTPDNFQSRRPNTSFCFLDIRSPGLGDTAMYLCATSRGQAAEKLFFGSGTQLSVL.

The gene calls are TRBV20-1 and TRBJ1-2; no firm D call. CDR3 length: 14 amino acids. V shed 4 bases and J shed 7 bases, with 19 bases lying between them. Germline-derived CDR1 and CDR2 are DFQATT and SNEGSKA (reference sequence). CDR3 DNA: TGCAGTGCTATCCCAAGGCAAGAGGGCTCTGGCTACACCTTC. Translating gives CSAIPRQEGSGYTF.